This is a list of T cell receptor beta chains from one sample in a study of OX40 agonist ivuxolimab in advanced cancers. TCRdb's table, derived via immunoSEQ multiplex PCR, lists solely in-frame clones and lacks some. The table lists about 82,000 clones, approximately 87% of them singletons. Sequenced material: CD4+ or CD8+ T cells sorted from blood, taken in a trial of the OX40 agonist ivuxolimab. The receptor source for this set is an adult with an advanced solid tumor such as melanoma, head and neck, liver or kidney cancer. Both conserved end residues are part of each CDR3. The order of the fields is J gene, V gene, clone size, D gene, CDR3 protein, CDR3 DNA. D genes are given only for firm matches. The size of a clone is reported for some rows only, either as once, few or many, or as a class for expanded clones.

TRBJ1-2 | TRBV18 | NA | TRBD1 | CASSPNEGQALYGYTF | TGTGCCAGCTCACCTAATGAGGGACAGGCCTTATATGGCTACACCTTC
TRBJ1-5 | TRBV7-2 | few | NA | CASSLVGGQPQHF | TGTGCCAGCAGCTTAGTAGGCGGGCAGCCCCAGCATTTT
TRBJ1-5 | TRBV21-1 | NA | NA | CASRSNIRGRRSNQPQHF | TGTGCCAGCAGATCCAACATCAGGGGGCGCAGGAGCAATCAGCCCCAGCATTTT
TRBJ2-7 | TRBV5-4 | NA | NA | CASSVTGILSYEQYF | TGTGCCAGCAGCGTCACGGGCATTCTCTCCTACGAGCAGTACTTC
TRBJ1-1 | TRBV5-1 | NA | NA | CASSAGQPNTEAFF | TGCGCCAGCAGCGCCGGACAGCCCAACACTGAAGCTTTCTTT
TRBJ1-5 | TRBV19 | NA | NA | CASTKGGGQPQHF | TGTGCCAGTACCAAGGGGGGGGGCCAGCCCCAGCATTTT
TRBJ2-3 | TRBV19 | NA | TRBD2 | CASSTPETGTSFADTQYF | TGTGCCAGTAGTACACCCGAGACCGGGACTAGCTTTGCCGATACGCAGTATTTT
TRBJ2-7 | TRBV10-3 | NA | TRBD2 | CATLGAGGTTIPYEQYF | TGTGCCACCCTCGGAGCGGGGGGCACCACTATCCCCTACGAGCAGTACTTC
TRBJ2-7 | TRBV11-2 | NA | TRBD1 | CASSLDSGQAYEQYF | TGTGCCAGCAGCTTAGACTCGGGACAGGCCTACGAGCAGTACTTC
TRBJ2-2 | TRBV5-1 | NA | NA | CASSLSTANTGELFF | TGCGCCAGCAGCTTGTCTACGGCGAACACCGGGGAGCTGTTTTTT
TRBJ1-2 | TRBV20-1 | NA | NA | CSASQVDGYTF | TGCAGTGCTTCGCAGGTGGATGGCTACACCTTC
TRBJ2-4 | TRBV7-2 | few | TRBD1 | CASSLGTGGENIQYF | TGTGCCAGCAGCTTAGGGACAGGGGGTGAAAACATTCAGTACTTC
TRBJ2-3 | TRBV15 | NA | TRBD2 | CATTLAGTDTQYF | TGTGCCACCACACTAGCGGGAACAGATACGCAGTATTTT
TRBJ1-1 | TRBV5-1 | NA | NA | CASSFRFSTENTEAFF | TGCGCCAGCAGCTTCCGATTTTCCACGGAGAACACTGAAGCTTTCTTT
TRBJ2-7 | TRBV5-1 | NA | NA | CASSFRGYEQYF | TGCGCCAGCAGCTTTCGGGGCTACGAGCAGTACTTC
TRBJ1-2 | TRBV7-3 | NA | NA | CASSLTEVMGYTF | TGTGCCAGCAGCTTAACCGAGGTTATGGGCTACACCTTC
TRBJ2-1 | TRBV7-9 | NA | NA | CASSGNLRSYNEQFF | TGTGCCAGCAGCGGCAACTTACGCTCCTACAATGAGCAGTTCTTC
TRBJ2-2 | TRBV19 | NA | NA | CASSIVGRENTGELFF | TGTGCCAGTAGTATAGTCGGCAGGGAGAACACCGGGGAGCTGTTTTTT
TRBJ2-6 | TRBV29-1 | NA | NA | CSVDQGGANVLTF | TGCAGCGTTGACCAGGGGGGGGCCAACGTCCTGACTTTC
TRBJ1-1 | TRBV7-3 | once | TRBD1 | CASSLNRGDTEAFF | TGTGCCAGCAGCTTGAACAGGGGAGACACTGAAGCTTTCTTT
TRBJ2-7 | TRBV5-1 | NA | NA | CASSLIPGTNEQYF | TGCGCCAGCAGCTTGATTCCAGGGACCAACGAGCAGTACTTC
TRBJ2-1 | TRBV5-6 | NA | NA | CASSFESGKLYNEQFF | TGTGCCAGCAGCTTTGAATCAGGGAAACTCTACAATGAGCAGTTCTTC
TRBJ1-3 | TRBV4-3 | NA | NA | CASSQESGNTIYF | TGCGCCAGCAGCCAAGAGTCGGGAAACACCATATATTTT
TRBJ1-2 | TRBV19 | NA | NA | CASSDQGIYGYTF | TGTGCCAGTAGTGACCAAGGGATCTATGGCTACACCTTC
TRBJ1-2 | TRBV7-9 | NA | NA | CASSARVYGYTF | TGTGCCAGCAGCGCCAGGGTTTACGGCTACACCTTC
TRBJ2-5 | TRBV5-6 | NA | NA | CASSRRGAETQYF | TGTGCCAGCAGCAGACGGGGGGCGGAGACCCAGTACTTC
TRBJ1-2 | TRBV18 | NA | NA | CASSPSTGRANYGYTF | TGTGCCAGCTCACCATCTACGGGCAGGGCAAACTATGGCTACACCTTC
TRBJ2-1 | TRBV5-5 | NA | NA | CASSLSGSEQFF | TGTGCCAGCAGCTTGTCGGGGAGCGAGCAGTTCTTC
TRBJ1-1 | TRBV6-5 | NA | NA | CASSYSEGTEAFF | TGTGCCAGCAGTTACTCGGAGGGGACTGAAGCTTTCTTT
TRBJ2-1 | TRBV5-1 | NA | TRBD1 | CASSPGQGSNEQFF | TGCGCCAGCAGCCCGGGACAGGGGTCCAATGAGCAGTTCTTC
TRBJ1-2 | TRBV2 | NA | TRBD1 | CASSVRQGEDGYTF | TGTGCCAGCAGTGTAAGACAGGGGGAGGATGGCTACACCTTC
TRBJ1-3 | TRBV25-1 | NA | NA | CASSESAGGSGNTIYF | TGTGCCAGCAGTGAATCGGCGGGGGGATCTGGAAACACCATATATTTT
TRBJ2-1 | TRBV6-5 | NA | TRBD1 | CASSSGTGGFNEQFF | TGTGCCAGCAGCTCCGGGACAGGGGGCTTCAATGAGCAGTTCTTC
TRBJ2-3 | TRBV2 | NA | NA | CASRSSVGGDTDTQYF | TGTGCCAGCAGGTCATCTGTGGGTGGTGACACAGATACGCAGTATTTT
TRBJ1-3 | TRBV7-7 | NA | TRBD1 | CASSAGQGDTIYF | TGTGCTAGCAGCGCGGGACAGGGGGACACCATATATTTT
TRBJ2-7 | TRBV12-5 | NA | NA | CASGLGFSYEQYF | TGTGCTAGTGGTTTGGGATTCTCCTACGAGCAGTACTTC
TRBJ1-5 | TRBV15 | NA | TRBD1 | CATSRGRTGVGTEDQPQHF | TGTGCCACCAGCAGAGGTAGGACAGGAGTGGGGACAGAGGATCAGCCCCAGCATTTT
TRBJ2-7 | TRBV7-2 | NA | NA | CASSPGWAEQYF | TGTGCCAGCAGCCCAGGATGGGCCGAGCAGTACTTC
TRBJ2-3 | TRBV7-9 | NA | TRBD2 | CASSSRSGTSGTDTQYF | TGTGCCAGCAGCTCAAGATCTGGGACTAGCGGCACAGATACGCAGTATTTT
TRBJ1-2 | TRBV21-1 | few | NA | CASTSSTGGDYGYTF | TGTGCCAGCACCTCTTCGACAGGGGGAGACTATGGCTACACCTTC
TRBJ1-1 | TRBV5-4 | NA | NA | CASSPDLNTEAFF | TGTGCCAGCAGCCCCGACCTTAACACTGAAGCTTTCTTT